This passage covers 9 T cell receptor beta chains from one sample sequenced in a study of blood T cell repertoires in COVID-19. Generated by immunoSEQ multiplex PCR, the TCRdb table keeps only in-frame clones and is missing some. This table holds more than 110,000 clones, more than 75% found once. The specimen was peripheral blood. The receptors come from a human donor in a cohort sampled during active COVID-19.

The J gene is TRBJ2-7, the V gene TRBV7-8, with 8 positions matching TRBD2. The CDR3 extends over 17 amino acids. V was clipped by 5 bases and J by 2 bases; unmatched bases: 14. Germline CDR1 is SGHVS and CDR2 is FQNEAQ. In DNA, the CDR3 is TGTGCCAGCAGCCTAAGAAGTGGGGGCGGGAGGACCTACGAGCAGTACTTC. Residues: CASSLRSGGGRTYEQYF.

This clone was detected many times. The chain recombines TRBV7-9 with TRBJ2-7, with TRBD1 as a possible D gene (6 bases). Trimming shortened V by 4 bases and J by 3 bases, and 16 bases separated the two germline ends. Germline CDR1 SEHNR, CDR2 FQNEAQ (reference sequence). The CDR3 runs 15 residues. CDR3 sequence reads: CASSSEGQGIYEQYF. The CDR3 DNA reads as TGTGCCAGCAGCTCCGAGGGGCAGGGGATCTACGAGCAGTACTTC.

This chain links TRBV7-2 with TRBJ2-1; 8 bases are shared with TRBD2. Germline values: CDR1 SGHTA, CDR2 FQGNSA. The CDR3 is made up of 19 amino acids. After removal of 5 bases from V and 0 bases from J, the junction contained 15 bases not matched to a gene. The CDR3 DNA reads TGTGCCAGCAGCCGGGAGGGTGGAGCCGGGAGGCTCTCCTACAATGAGCAGTTCTTC. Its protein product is CASSREGGAGRLSYNEQFF. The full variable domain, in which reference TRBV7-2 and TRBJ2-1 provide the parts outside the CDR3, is GAGVSQSPSNKVTEKGKDVELRCDPISGHTALYWYRQSLGQGLEFLIYFQGNSAPDKSGLPSDRFSAERTGGSVSTLTIQRTQQEDSAVYLCASSREGGAGRLSYNEQFFGPGTRLTVL.

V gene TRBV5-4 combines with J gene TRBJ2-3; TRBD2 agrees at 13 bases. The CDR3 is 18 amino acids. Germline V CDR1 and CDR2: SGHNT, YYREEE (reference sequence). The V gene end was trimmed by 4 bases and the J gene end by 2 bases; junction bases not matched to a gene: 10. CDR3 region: CASSPEGLAGLPTDTQYF. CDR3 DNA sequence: TGTGCCAGCAGCCCGGAGGGACTAGCGGGGTTGCCCACAGATACGCAGTATTTT.

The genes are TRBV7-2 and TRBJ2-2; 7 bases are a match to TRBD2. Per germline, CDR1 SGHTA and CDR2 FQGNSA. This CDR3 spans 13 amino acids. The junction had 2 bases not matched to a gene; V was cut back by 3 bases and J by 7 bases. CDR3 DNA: TGTGCCAGCAGCTTGACTAGCCTCGGGGAGCTGTTTTTT. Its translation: CASSLTSLGELFF.

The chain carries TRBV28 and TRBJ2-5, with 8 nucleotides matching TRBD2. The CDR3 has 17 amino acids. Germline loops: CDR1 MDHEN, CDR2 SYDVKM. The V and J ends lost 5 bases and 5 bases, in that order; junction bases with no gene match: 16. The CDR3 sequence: CASSLKVGGGPRETQYF. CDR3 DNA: TGTGCCAGCAGTCTGAAGGTGGGCGGGGGGCCCCGGGAGACCCAGTACTTC. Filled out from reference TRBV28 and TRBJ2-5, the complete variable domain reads DVKVTQSSRYLVKRTGEKVFLECVQDMDHENMFWYRQDPGLGLRLIYFSYDVKMKEKGDIPEGYSVSREKKERFSLILESASTNQTSMYLCASSLKVGGGPRETQYFGPGTRLLVL.

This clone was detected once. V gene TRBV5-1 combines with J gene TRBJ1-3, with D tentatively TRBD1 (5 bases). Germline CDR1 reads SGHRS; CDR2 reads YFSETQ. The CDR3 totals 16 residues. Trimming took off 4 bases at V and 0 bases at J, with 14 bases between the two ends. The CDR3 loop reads CASSRLDRGSGNTIYF. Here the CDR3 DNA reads TGCGCCAGCAGCCGGCTTGACAGAGGCTCTGGAAACACCATATATTTT.

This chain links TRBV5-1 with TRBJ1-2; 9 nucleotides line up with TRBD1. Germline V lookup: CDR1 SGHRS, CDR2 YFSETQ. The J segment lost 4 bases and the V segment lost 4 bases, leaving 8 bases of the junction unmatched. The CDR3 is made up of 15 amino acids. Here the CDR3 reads CASSSGQGTSYGYTF. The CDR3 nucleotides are TGCGCCAGCAGCAGTGGACAGGGGACCTCCTATGGCTACACCTTC.

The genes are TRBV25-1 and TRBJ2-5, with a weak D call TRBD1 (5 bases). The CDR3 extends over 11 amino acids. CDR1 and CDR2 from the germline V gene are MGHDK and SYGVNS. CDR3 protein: CGGGHQETQYF. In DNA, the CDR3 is TGTGGGGGCGGCCACCAAGAGACCCAGTACTTC.